Listed below are T cell receptor beta chains from one sample, sequenced in a study of blood T cell repertoires in COVID-19. The table came from immunoSEQ multiplex PCR; TCRdb's copy has only in-frame clones and leaves some out. The sample shows over 150,000 clones, 88% of them seen only once. Sample: peripheral blood. Receptor source: a man aged 45 to 65 who had recovered from COVID-19. Both conserved end residues are part of each CDR3.

>TRBJ2-2|TRBV5-1
CASSSNLGQGDTGELFF
>TRBJ1-2|TRBV7-8
CASSLGTGLGGYTF
>TRBJ2-7|TRBV5-1
CASSWQGQYYEQYF
>TRBJ1-4|TRBV18
CASSPSREKLFF
>TRBJ2-1|TRBV12-3/TRBV12-4
CASNRGKWDEQFF
>TRBJ1-5|TRBV9
CASSTHRGLNQPQHF
>TRBJ1-5|TRBV12-5
CASGFKTGRYSNQPQHF
>TRBJ2-7|TRBV29-1
CSVGVPGYEQYF
>TRBJ2-7|TRBV2
CASSSLAYEQYF
>TRBJ2-3|TRBV28
CASSLAGSEDTQYF
>TRBJ2-5|TRBV5-7
CASSCPPTGGFETQYF
>TRBJ1-2|TRBV9
CASSSGQGVAYDYTF
>TRBJ2-2|TRBV9
CASSVGHYTGELFF
>TRBJ1-5|TRBV19
CASRKTGNSNQPQHF
>TRBJ2-5|TRBV27
CASSIGDRGVQETQYF
>TRBJ2-3|TRBV4-3
CASSQDLSVSTDTQYF
>TRBJ1-1|TRBV6-4
CASRRTTGNTEAFF
>TRBJ2-5|TRBV7-3
CASSLIGTSGTISRETQYF
>TRBJ1-5|TRBV5-6
CASSRGGRPFNQPQHF
>TRBJ2-2|TRBV5-5
CASSLTSGVTGELFF
>TRBJ1-1|TRBV5-5
CASSLVANTEAFF
>TRBJ1-2|TRBV9
CASRNEGGSFNYGYTF
>TRBJ2-2|TRBV29-1
CSARPMGPNTGELFF
>TRBJ2-3|TRBV24-1
CATSDPKGVQGADTQYF
>TRBJ2-5|TRBV4-2
CASSQGTGQQETQYF